Presented here are 11 T cell receptor beta chains from one specimen sequenced in a study of human T cells and chemical hapten exposure. Time point: patch test 3, about 24 weeks after DPC sensitization. Described treatment: therapeutic diphenylcyclopropenone sensitization with weekly scalp DPC. Extraction of total RNA was performed on unfractionated whole blood. One entry per CDR3 protein results from TCRdb running MiXCR on the RACE reads. Here the sample spans 30,000 to 50,000 distinct CDR3 sequences, about an eighth being singletons. Here the sequenced sample was whole blood, taken in connection with sensitization to the hapten diphenylcyclopropenone (DPC). The receptors were sampled from a woman between 40 and 50 years old with alopecia areata. Some clones in this sample may be carry-over from other donors' samples.

In this sample, this clonotype turned up many times. V usage is TRBV29-1 and J usage is TRBJ2-2, with a weak D call TRBD1 (6 bases). The V end lost 4 bases, the J end lost 7 bases, and 10 bases lay between the germline ends. The V gene's germline CDR1 is SQVTM and CDR2 ANQGSEA. The CDR3 has 12 residues. The CDR3 here is CSVGTADGELFF. The DNA of the CDR3 is TGCAGCGTTGGGACAGCAGACGGGGAGCTGTTTTTT.

This clonotype appeared many times. The chain carries TRBV5-1 and TRBJ2-1; D unresolved. Trimming took 0 bases from V and 0 from J, leaving 4 bases between them. Germline loops: CDR1 SGHRS, CDR2 YFSETQ. The CDR3 has 14 residues. The CDR3 region has the DNA TGCGCCAGCAGCTTGGAGAGCTCCTACAATGAGCAGTTCTTC. Translation: CASSLESSYNEQFF.

This clonotype appeared many times. The gene calls are TRBV28 and TRBJ1-2; TRBD1 matches at 9 bases. CDR3 size: 13 residues. Germline-derived CDR1 and CDR2 are MDHEN and SYDVKM. J was trimmed by 5 bases and V by 5 bases; bases with no gene match: 3. CDR3 in DNA: TGTGCCAGCAGTGTAGGACAGGGGTATGGCTACACCTTC. Residues: CASSVGQGYGYTF.

J is TRBJ2-3 and V is TRBV6-5; 7 bases fit TRBD2. Germline V gives CDR1 MNHEY, CDR2 SVGAGI. The CDR3 runs 14 residues. V was pared by 6 bases and J by 2 bases, with 5 bases of the junction left unmatched. In DNA, the CDR3 is TGTGCCAGCAGCGGGGGGTTTTTCACAGATACGCAGTATTTT. Translated, it gives CASSGGFFTDTQYF.

This clonotype was recorded many times. The J gene is TRBJ2-1, the V gene TRBV12-3 or TRBV12-4; 10 positions match TRBD1. V lost 6 bases, J lost 4 bases, and 9 bases stayed unmatched. CDR3 size: 16 residues. DNA of the CDR3: TGTGCCAGCAGCTCGCAGACAGGGGGCGTATACAATGAGCAGTTCTTC. Its protein product is CASSSQTGGVYNEQFF.

This sequence joins TRBV18 and TRBJ2-1; D call uncertain. Trimming cost V 3 bases and J 3 bases, with 9 bases left between them. CDR3 length: 14 residues. The germline V gene encodes CDR1 KGHSH and CDR2 LQKENI. The CDR3 DNA reads TGTGCCAGCTCACCTGACGGTGTCTACAATGAGCAGTTCTTC. Protein product: CASSPDGVYNEQFF. Drawing the rest from reference TRBV18 and TRBJ2-1, the complete variable domain is NAGVMQNPRHLVRRRGQEARLRCSPMKGHSHVYWYRQLPEEGLKFMVYLQKENIIDESGMPKERFSAEFPKEGPSILRIQQVVRGDSAAYFCASSPDGVYNEQFFGPGTRLTVL.

This clonotype has only a few counts. The rearrangement links TRBV29-1 to TRBJ1-1; D is unresolved. The V gene lost 6 bases and the J gene lost 4 bases, with 12 bases spanning the gap. The CDR3 contains 12 residues. Germline-derived CDR1 and CDR2 are SQVTM and ANQGSEA. The CDR3 protein is CSVRRSATEAFF. The CDR3 DNA reads as TGCAGCGTCCGGAGGTCGGCCACTGAAGCTTTCTTT.

This clonotype was seen repeatedly, ten times or more. V is TRBV6-6 and J is TRBJ1-5, with D possibly TRBD1 on 6 matching bases. The V end lost 8 bases, the J end lost 5 bases, and 13 bases lay between the germline ends. The CDR3 has 13 residues. CDR1 and CDR2 from the germline V gene are MNHNY and SVGAGI (reference sequence). The CDR3 bases are TGTGCCAGCTCCGGGACATCCGATCAGCCCCAGCATTTT. It translates to CASSGTSDQPQHF.

This clonotype was counted a few times. This chain connects TRBV20-1 to TRBJ2-7; TRBD2 aligns across 8 bases. This CDR3 has 12 amino acids. V shed 3 bases and J 2 bases; nucleotides not matched to a gene: 0. Germline V CDR1 and CDR2: DFQATT, SNEGSKA (reference sequence). Here the CDR3 DNA reads TGCAGTGCTAGCGGGAGGGCCTACGAGCAGTACTTC. Protein sequence: CSASGRAYEQYF.

This clonotype has just a few counts. This chain joins TRBV7-2 and TRBJ2-2; no clear D gene. Germline loops: CDR1 SGHTA, CDR2 FQGNSA. V was clipped by 8 bases and J by 9 bases, with 13 bases between them. This CDR3 comprises 12 residues. CDR3 region: CASSIRVRELFF. As DNA, the CDR3 is TGTGCCAGCTCAATACGGGTTAGGGAGCTGTTTTTT.

V is TRBV6-6 and J is TRBJ2-3; 7 nucleotides align to TRBD1. This CDR3 has 11 amino acids. Germline CDR1 is MNHNY and CDR2 is SVGAGI (reference sequence). V trimming: 10 bases; J trimming: 6 bases; junction bases outside the gene matches: 4. This CDR3 is CATTGVDTQYF. For the CDR3, the DNA is TGTGCCACCACAGGGGTTGATACGCAGTATTTT.